The table lists the clone carrying this T cell receptor beta chain with many counts. Antigen specificity is unknown. The data belong to a study of T cells after yellow fever vaccination. Study details: Fractions low in cell number were prepared with SMART-Seq v4 Ultra Low Input. Points from the study as a whole: Researchers report a weaker secondary response that nonetheless peaked faster, day 5 versus 15. CD4 and CD8 compartments shared a small share of clonotypes.

In germline, CDR1 is MNHEY, CDR2 SVGEGT. The CDR3 is 14 residues long. Trimming cost V 4 bases and J 5 bases; bases outside gene matches: 6. The 5'RACE template-switching step produced TCR cDNA and added a universal primer site and UMIs. TCRdb itself ran the 5' RACE reads through MiXCR, one entry per CDR3 protein. The top ten clones hold 20% to 30% of a sample with roughly 330,000 distinct CDR3 sequences, around 3.9% of them seen once. The clonotype originates from a man aged 18 to 29 who received the YFV17D yellow fever vaccine. The material sequenced was PBMCs, taken 5 days after the yellow fever booster vaccination. The chain is built from TRBV6-2 or TRBV6-3 and TRBJ2-5; 8 bases fit TRBD1. CDR3 loop: CASSSRGPWETQYF. DNA for the CDR3: TGTGCCAGCAGTTCCAGGGGGCCCTGGGAGACCCAGTACTTC.